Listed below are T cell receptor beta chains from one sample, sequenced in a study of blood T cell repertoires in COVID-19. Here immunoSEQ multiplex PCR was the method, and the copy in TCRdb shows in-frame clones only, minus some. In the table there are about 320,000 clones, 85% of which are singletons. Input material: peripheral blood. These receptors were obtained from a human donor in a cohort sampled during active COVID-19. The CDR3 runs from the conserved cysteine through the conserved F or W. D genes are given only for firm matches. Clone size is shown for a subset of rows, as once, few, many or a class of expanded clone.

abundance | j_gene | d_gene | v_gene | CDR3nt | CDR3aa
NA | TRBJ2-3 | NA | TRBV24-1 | TGTGCCACCAGTGATGGGGAGCTAATAATGAACGGGGTTACAGATACGCAGTATTTT | CATSDGELIMNGVTDTQYF
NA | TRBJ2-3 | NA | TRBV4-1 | TGCGCCAGCAGCCACCGAGAGGACAGCCGCACAGATACGCAGTATTTT | CASSHREDSRTDTQYF
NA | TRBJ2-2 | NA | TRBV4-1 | TGCGCCAGCAGCCAAGAGTTCCGCACCGGGGAGCTGTTTTTT | CASSQEFRTGELFF
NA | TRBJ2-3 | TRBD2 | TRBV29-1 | TGCAGCGTTGACCAGCGGGGGTCCACAGATACGCAGTATTTT | CSVDQRGSTDTQYF
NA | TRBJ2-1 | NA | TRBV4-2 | TGTGCCAGCAGCCAAGGGATGGACAAATCCTACAATGAGCAGTTCTTC | CASSQGMDKSYNEQFF
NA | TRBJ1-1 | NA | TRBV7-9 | TGTGCCAGCAGCCCGACAGGTGGGACTGAAGCTTTCTTT | CASSPTGGTEAFF
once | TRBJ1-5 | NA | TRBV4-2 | TGTGCCAGCAGCCAAGAAACGGGACAGCCCCAGCATTTT | CASSQETGQPQHF
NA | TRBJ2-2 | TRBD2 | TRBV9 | TGTGCCAGCAGCTTCGGACTAGCGGCCGGGGAGCTGTTTTTT | CASSFGLAAGELFF
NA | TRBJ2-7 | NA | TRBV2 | TGTGCCAGCAGTGTGGGCCAGCCCTACGAGCAGTACTTC | CASSVGQPYEQYF
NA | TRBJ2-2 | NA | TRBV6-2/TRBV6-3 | TGTGCCAGCAGTTACCTAGGGGGCACCGGGGAGCTGTTTTTT | CASSYLGGTGELFF
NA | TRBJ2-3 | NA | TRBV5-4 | TGTGCCAGCAGCTTGGGCGACTTTGAGCAGTATTTT | CASSLGDFEQYF
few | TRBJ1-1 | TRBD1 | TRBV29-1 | TGCAGCGTCAGACAGGGGGTCGTAGACACTGAAGCTTTCTTT | CSVRQGVVDTEAFF
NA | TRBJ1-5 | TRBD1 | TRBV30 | TGTGCCTGGAGTGCAGGGGGAAATCAGCCCCAGCATTTT | CAWSAGGNQPQHF
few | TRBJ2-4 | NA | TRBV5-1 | TGCGCCAGCAGCTTGACAGGGTCTGAAGGCAAAAACATTCAGTACTTC | CASSLTGSEGKNIQYF
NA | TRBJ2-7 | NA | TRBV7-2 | TGTGCCAGCAGCCGTTTCCCCCGGAACAGCGCGCTTAGGGAGGAGCAGTACTTC | CASSRFPRNSALREEQYF
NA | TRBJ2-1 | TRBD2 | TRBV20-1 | TGCAGTGCTAGTTATGGGACTAGAAACAATGAGCAGTTCTTC | CSASYGTRNNEQFF
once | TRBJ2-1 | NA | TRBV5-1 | TGCGCCAGCAGCTATATACAGGGGAGGGAGCAGTTCTTC | CASSYIQGREQFF
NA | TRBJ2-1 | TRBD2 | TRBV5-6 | TGTGCCAGCAGCTTGGGCGGACTAGCGGGGGACAATGAGCAGTTCTTC | CASSLGGLAGDNEQFF
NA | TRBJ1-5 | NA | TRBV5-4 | TGTGCCAGCAGCTTGCAAGGGGCAAAGCCCCAGCATTTT | CASSLQGAKPQHF
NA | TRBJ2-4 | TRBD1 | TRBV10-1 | TGCGCCAGAAGAGACAGGGTTGGAAACATTCAGTACTTC | CARRDRVGNIQYF
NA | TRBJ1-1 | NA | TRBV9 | TGTGCCAGCAGCGTTCGGGGAACCACTGAAGCTTTCTTT | CASSVRGTTEAFF
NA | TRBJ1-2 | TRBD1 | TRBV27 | TGTGCCAGCAGTGTGACAGGGTTTGGCTACACCTTC | CASSVTGFGYTF
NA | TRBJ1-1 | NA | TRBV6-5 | TGTGCCAGCTGCCAGGGAAGCACTGAAGCTTTCTTT | CASCQGSTEAFF
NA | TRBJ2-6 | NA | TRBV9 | TGTGCCAGCAGCGTACAGGGCTCTGGGGCCAACGTCCTGACTTTC | CASSVQGSGANVLTF
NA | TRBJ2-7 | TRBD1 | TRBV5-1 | TGCGCCAGCAGCTTGGGGACACCCGACAGGGTCCAAGAGCAGTACTTC | CASSLGTPDRVQEQYF
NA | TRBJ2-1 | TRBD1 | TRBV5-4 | TGTGCCAGCAGCTTGGATGGACAGGAGTACAATGAGCAGTTCTTC | CASSLDGQEYNEQFF
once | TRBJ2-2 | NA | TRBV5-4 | TGTGCCAGCAGCTTGCCCACCACTAGTATCGGGGAGCTGTTTTTT | CASSLPTTSIGELFF
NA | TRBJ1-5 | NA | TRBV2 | TGTGCCAGCAGTGTTTATGCCGGTCAGCCCCAGCATTTT | CASSVYAGQPQHF
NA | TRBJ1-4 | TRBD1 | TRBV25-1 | TGTGCCAGCAGTGATCCTATCGGGACAGGGTACGAAAAACTGTTTTTT | CASSDPIGTGYEKLFF
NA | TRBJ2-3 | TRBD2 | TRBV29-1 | TGCAGCGTTGAGCCAGCGGGGGAACTAGATACGCAGTATTTT | CSVEPAGELDTQYF
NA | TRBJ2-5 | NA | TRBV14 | TGTGCCAGCAGCCAAGGAGCCGGGGAAGAGACCCAGTACTTC | CASSQGAGEETQYF
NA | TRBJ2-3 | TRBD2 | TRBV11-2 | TGTGCCAGCAGCTTGGCGGGGGGTCAGGGTACGCAGTATTTT | CASSLAGGQGTQYF
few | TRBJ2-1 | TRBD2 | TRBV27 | TGTGCCAGCAGTTTTTCGGCGGGGGGTTACAATGAGCAGTTCTTC | CASSFSAGGYNEQFF
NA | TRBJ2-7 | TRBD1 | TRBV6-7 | TGTGCCAGCAGTTACTCTGGCCTTTCACGGGACAGGGGATCCTACGAGCAGTACTTC | CASSYSGLSRDRGSYEQYF
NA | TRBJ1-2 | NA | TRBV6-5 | TGTGCCAGCAGTTACGCGGGGGTCGGGGGCTATGGCTACACCTTC | CASSYAGVGGYGYTF
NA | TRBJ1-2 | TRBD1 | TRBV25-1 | TGTGCCAGCAGTGCTTCCCCGGGGGACAGAACCTCTAACTATGGCTACACCTTC | CASSASPGDRTSNYGYTF
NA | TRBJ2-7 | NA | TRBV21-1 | TGTGCCAGCAGGGGAACAGGGATAACCTACGAGCAGTACTTC | CASRGTGITYEQYF
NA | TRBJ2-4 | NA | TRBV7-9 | TGTGCCAGCAGCCCCCCTATGCCCAAAAACATTCAGTACTTC | CASSPPMPKNIQYF
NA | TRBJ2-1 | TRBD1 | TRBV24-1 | TGTGCCACCAGTTCTCCGGGACAGGGCAAAAATGAGCAGTTCTTC | CATSSPGQGKNEQFF
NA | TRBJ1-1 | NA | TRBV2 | TGTGCCAGCAGTGAAGGGACAAGCCGGGTAGCTGAAGCTTTCTTT | CASSEGTSRVAEAFF
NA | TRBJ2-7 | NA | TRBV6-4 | TGTGCCAGCAGCCCGACAGGCTACGAGCAGTACTTC | CASSPTGYEQYF
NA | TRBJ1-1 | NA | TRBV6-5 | TGTGCCAGCAGGCAGGGTGTTGTGAACACTGAAGCTTTCTTT | CASRQGVVNTEAFF